The clone carrying this TCR beta chain was recorded a few times. Its antigen is unknown. This CDR3 contains 13 residues. The ends were cut back, 2 bases at V and 2 bases at J, with 6 bases in the middle. The germline V gene encodes CDR1 MNHEY and CDR2 SMNVEV (reference sequence). Profiling relied on immunoSEQ multiplex PCR, and the TCRdb table lists in-frame clones only, not all of them. The sample has approximately 53,000 clones, less than 85% seen once; the top ten hold roughly 20%. The source of the sample is a study of cytotoxic CD8 clonotypes in ibrutinib-treated CLL. Study summary: Patients gave response samples after a median around eleven months of treatment, range 6 to 36. Average yields of around 260,000 productive templates and 94,082 productive rearrangements characterized the samples.

Findings of the study overall: Patients showed higher baseline clonality than age-matched healthy donors, and it tracked circulating CD8+ T-cell counts. Sustained-remission and progressing patients had unequal sampling times.

The specimen was PBMCs, collected after 24 months of ibrutinib treatment. This TCR was sampled from a human donor with chronic lymphocytic leukemia. This sequence joins TRBV27 and TRBJ1-2; tentatively, D is TRBD1 (6 bases). The CDR3 DNA reads as TGTGCCAGCAGTTTAACAGGGAACTATGGCTACACCTTC. This sequence encodes CASSLTGNYGYTF.